This TCR beta chain was found in a study of beta chain features in type 1 diabetes. For the study at large: Investigators examined 85 million to 110 million sorted cells across all samples. Study-wide findings and caveats: All four CD4+ subsets of Type 1 diabetes patients contained TCRB CDR3s that were moderately but significantly shorter. Type 1 diabetes patients showed fewer insertions and more deletions at VDJ junctions.

This clone was seen more than once but under ten times. Its matching antigen is unknown. CDR3 length: 15 residues. Germline V gives CDR1 MNHNS, CDR2 SASEGT. The V gene end was trimmed by 5 bases and the J gene end by 0 bases; junction bases not matched to a gene: 4. The investigators reverse transcribed all of the isolated RNA, so they sequenced expressed TCRB transcripts. An average around 3.8 million reads came from naive, central memory and regulatory T cell samples. Assay used: immunoSEQ multiplex PCR; TCRdb lists only in-frame clones, some missing. The sample has 500,000 to 650,000 clones; under 15% are singletons.

The rearrangement joins TRBV6-1 to TRBJ1-5; 7 nucleotides align to TRBD1. This receptor was obtained from a man aged 25 to 40 with type 1 diabetes. What was sequenced was naive CD4+ T cells from blood. CDR3 loop: CASSTGTASNQPQHF. The DNA for the CDR3 is TGTGCCAGCAGTACCGGGACAGCTAGCAATCAGCCCCAGCATTTT.